This T cell receptor (beta chain) is drawn from a study of OX40 agonist ivuxolimab in advanced cancers. Study overall: Dose-escalation patients were diagnosed with hepatocellular carcinoma, melanoma, renal cell cancer or head and neck cancer. Study-wide results and caveats: No antigen was identified for the clonally expanded peripheral T cells. In general, CD8+ T cells held more expanded clones than CD4+ did, on average. Among the least clonally expanded were partial responders at 0.1-3.0 mg/kg.

Generated by immunoSEQ multiplex PCR, the TCRdb table keeps only in-frame clones and is missing some. The sample lists tens of thousands of clones, approximately 91% occurring once. With respect to this clone: Its cognate antigen is unknown.

The specimen was CD4+ or CD8+ T cells sorted from blood, collected in a trial of the OX40 agonist ivuxolimab. This sequence was found in an adult with an advanced solid tumor such as melanoma, head and neck, liver or kidney cancer.

This CDR3 is CASSYSGWFSTEAFF. The CDR3 bases are TGTGCCAGCAGTTACTCGGGCTGGTTTAGCACTGAAGCTTTCTTT. This chain joins TRBV6-5 and TRBJ1-1; D is uncertain. This CDR3 is 15 amino acids long. V was cut by 0 bases and J by 4 bases, with 12 bases left in between. CDR1 is MNHEY, CDR2 SVGAGI, per germline.